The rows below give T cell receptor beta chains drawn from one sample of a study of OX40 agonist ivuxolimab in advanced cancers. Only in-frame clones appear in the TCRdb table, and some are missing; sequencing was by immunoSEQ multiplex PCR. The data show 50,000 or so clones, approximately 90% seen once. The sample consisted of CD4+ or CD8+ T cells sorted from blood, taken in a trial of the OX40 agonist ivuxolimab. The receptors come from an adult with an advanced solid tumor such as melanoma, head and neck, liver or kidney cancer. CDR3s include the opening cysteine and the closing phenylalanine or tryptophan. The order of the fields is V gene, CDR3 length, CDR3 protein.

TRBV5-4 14 CASSLELAGGELFF
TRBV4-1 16 CASSQDPQGWSETQYF
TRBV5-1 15 CASSLSRDYTDTQYF
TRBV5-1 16 CASSREVAGVYNEQFF
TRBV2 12 CASSGETYEQYF
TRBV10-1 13 CASSESGRNEQYF
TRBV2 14 CASSEGVRNQPQHF
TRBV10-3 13 CAISRTGVETQYF
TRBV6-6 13 CASRDYRATEAFF
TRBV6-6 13 CASTPQATYEQYF
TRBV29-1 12 CRTPGQGYEQFF
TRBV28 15 CASSLTGGWNQPQHF
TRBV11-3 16 CASSSMAATSYNEQFF
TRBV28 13 CASSLGAGYEQYF
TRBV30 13 CAWSRGQFYEQYF
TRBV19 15 CASSITYSLLYGYTF
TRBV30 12 CAWSVLVGTQYF
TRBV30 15 CAWAGRTVSGTEAFF
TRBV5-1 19 CASSLWAGGPSTAPYEQYF
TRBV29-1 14 CSVGDRGQSYEQYF
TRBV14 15 CASSQRGSGVNEQFF
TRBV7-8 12 CASSLVSDEQYF
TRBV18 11 CASSLGDTQYF
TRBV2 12 CASSYTSREQYF
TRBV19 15 CASSRDSTQNYGYTF
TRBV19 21 CASSRDGQGLAGGPGYNEQFF
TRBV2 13 CASRLDTSPALFF
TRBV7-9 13 CASSPAGGNGYTF
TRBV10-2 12 CASSSQEETQYF
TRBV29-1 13 CSVKISYNSPLHF
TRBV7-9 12 CASSSSSTEAFF
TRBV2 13 CASEGDRRREQYF
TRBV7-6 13 CASSAVTRDTQYF
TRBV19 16 CASSIGAGLAGGPEFF
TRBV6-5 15 CASRGDRERLYEQYF
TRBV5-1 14 CASSQTISSYEQYF
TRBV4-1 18 CASSQELLAGPGPGEQFF